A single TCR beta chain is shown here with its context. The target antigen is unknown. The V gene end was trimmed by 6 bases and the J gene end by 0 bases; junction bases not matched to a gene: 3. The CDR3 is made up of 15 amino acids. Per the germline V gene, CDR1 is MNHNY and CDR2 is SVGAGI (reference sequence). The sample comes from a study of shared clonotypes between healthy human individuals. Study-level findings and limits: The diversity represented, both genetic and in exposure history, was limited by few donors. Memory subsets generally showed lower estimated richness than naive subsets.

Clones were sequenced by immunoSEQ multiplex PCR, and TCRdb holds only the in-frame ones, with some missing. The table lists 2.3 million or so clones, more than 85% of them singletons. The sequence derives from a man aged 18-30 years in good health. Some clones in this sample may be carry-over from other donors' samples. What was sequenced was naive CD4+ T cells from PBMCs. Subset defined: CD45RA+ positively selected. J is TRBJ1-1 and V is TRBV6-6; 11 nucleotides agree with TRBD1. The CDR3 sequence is CASRDRGRVNTEAFF. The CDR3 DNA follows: TGTGCCAGCAGGGACAGGGGGCGGGTGAACACTGAAGCTTTCTTT.